The T cell receptor (beta chain) described here comes from a study of shared clonotypes between healthy human individuals. The germline V gene encodes CDR1 MDHEN and CDR2 SYDVKM. The V and J ends lost 8 bases and 3 bases, in that order; junction bases with no gene match: 9. The CDR3 totals 15 residues. Samples underwent the assay at deep level. Spread over ten immunoSEQ deep assay plates, unsorted PBMC DNA underwent sequencing. The method was immunoSEQ multiplex PCR; TCRdb's version includes in-frame clones alone and lacks a portion of them. The data contain 530,000 or so clones, nearly 80% of them singletons. Donors were healthy HIV-negative adults without recently reported acute infections or vaccinations. Genomic DNA for unsorted samples, which was extracted with the QIAamp DNA Blood Mini kit, came from some 90 million PBMCs.

The TCR was taken from a middle-aged woman in good health. Some clones in this sample may be carry-over from other donors' samples. J is TRBJ1-1 and V is TRBV28; 10 nucleotides agree with TRBD1. Sequencing was performed on PBMCs. The CDR3 nucleotides are TGTGCCAGCCGGGACAGGGGACGTTATGACACTGAAGCTTTCTTT. It is translated as CASRDRGRYDTEAFF.